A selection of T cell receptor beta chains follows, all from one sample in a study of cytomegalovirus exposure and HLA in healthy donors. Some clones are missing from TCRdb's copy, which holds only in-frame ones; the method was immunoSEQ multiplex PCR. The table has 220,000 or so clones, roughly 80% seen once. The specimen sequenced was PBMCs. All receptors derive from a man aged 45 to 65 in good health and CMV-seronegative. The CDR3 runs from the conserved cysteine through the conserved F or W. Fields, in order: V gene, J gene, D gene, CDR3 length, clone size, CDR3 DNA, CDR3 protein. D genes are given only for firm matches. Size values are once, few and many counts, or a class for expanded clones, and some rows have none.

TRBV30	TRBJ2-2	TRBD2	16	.	TGTGCCTGGAGTGACGGACTAGCGCACTACACCGGGGAGCTGTTTTTT	CAWSDGLAHYTGELFF
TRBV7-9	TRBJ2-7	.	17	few	TGTGCCAGCAGCTTAGCGGGGTCGAGAGACTACGTCTACGAGCAGTACTTC	CASSLAGSRDYVYEQYF
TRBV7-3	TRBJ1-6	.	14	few	TGTGCCAGCAGCACCACAGGGTATAATTCACCCCTCCACTTT	CASSTTGYNSPLHF
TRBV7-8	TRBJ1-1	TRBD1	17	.	TGTGCCAGCAGCGCCCGGGACAGGCTGTTGCTGAACACTGAAGCTTTCTTT	CASSARDRLLLNTEAFF
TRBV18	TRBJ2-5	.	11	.	TGTGCCAGCTCACCCGGGGAGACCCAGTACTTC	CASSPGETQYF
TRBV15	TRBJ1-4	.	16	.	TGTGCCACCAGCAGAGCCTTCCAACAGGGCGGCGAAAAACTGTTTTTT	CATSRAFQQGGEKLFF
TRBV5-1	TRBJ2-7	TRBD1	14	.	TGCGCCAGCAGCGCCGGGACAGGGATTTACGAGCAGTACTTC	CASSAGTGIYEQYF
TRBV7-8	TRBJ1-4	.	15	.	TGTGCCAGCAGCTCTACAGGGAGAACTAATGAAAAACTGTTTTTT	CASSSTGRTNEKLFF
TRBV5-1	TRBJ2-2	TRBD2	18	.	TGCGCCAGCAGCTCCCAGGGACTAGCGGGAACGAACACCGGGGAGCTGTTTTTT	CASSSQGLAGTNTGELFF
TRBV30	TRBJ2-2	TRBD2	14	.	TGTGCCTGGATAAGCGGGATGAACACCGGGGAGCTGTTTTTT	CAWISGMNTGELFF
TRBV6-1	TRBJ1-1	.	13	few	TGTGCCAGCAGTGCCAATTGGAACACTGAAGCTTTCTTT	CASSANWNTEAFF
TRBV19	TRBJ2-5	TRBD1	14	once	TGTGCCAGTAGGTCGGACAGGGGGAGAGAGACCCAGTACTTC	CASRSDRGRETQYF
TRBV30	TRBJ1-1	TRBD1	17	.	TGTGCCTGGAGTGTACCCGGGACAGGGGCCATGAACACTGAAGCTTTCTTT	CAWSVPGTGAMNTEAFF
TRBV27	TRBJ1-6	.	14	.	TGTGCCAGCAGTTTTAGTCAGGGGAGTTCACCCCTCCACTTT	CASSFSQGSSPLHF
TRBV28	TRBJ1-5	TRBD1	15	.	TGTGCCAGCAGTGATGGACAGGGAATTAATCAGCCCCAGCATTTT	CASSDGQGINQPQHF
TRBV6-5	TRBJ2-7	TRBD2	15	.	TGTGCCAGCACCCCAGCGGGGGCCATCATCGACGAGCAGTACTTC	CASTPAGAIIDEQYF
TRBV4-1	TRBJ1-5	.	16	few	TGCGCCAGCAGCCAAGTTGACCGGGGTGGCAATCAGCCCCAGCATTTT	CASSQVDRGGNQPQHF
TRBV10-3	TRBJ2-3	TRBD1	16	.	TGTGCCATCAGCGCCTATGGGACAGGGGTAGCAGATACGCAGTATTTT	CAISAYGTGVADTQYF
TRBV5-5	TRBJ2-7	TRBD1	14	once	TGTGCCAGCATAAAGACAGGGTCTCGGGACGAGCAGTACTTC	CASIKTGSRDEQYF
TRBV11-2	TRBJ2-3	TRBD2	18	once	TGTGCCAGCAGCTTAGGCCGACTAGCGGGAGGGCCTACAGATACGCAGTATTTT	CASSLGRLAGGPTDTQYF
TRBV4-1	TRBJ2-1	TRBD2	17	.	TGCGCCAGCAGCCTCGCGCTAGCGGGAGGGCCCTACAATGAGCAGTTCTTC	CASSLALAGGPYNEQFF
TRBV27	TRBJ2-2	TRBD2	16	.	TGTGCCAGCACCCCCCGGGAGGGTAGCGAGACCGGGGAGCTGTTTTTT	CASTPREGSETGELFF
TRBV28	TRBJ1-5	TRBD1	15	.	TGTGCCAGCAGTTTTTCAACAGGGGGATATCAGCCCCAGCATTTT	CASSFSTGGYQPQHF
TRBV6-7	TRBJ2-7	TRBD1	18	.	TGTGCCAGCAGTTACTCGAACCTGGACAGGCCCCTCTCCTACGAGCAGTACTTC	CASSYSNLDRPLSYEQYF
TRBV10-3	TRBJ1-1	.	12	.	TGTGCCATCACTAACCTGAACACTGAAGCTTTCTTT	CAITNLNTEAFF
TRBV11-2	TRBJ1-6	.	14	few	TGTGCCAGCAGCCAGACAGATAATAATTCACCCCTCCACTTT	CASSQTDNNSPLHF
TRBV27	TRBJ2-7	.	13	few	TGTGCCAGCATCCCCCCTCGGGGGTCCGAGCAGTACTTC	CASIPPRGSEQYF
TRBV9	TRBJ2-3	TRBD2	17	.	TGTGCCAGCAGCTCAGGGACTAGCGGACTCTCCACAGATACGCAGTATTTT	CASSSGTSGLSTDTQYF
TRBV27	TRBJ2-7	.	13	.	TGTGCCAGCAGTTGGGGGGTCACCTACGAGCAGTACTTC	CASSWGVTYEQYF
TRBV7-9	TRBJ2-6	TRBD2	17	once	TGTGCCAGCAGCTCCCTCGGGGGGGGCAATGGGGCCAACGTCCTGACTTTC	CASSSLGGGNGANVLTF
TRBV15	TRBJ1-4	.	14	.	TGTGCCACCAGCAGAGGGGGGCAAGGGGAAAAACTGTTTTTT	CATSRGGQGEKLFF
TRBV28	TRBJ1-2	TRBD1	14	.	TGTGCCAGCAGTTTGCCCAGGGGGCTTAGTGGCTACACCTTC	CASSLPRGLSGYTF
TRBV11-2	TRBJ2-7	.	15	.	TGTGCCAGCAGCTCCTTTAGCGGTAGCTCCTACGAGCAGTACTTC	CASSSFSGSSYEQYF
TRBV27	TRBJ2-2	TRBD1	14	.	TGTGCCAGCAGTACCGGGACAGGACTCGGGGAGCTGTTTTTT	CASSTGTGLGELFF
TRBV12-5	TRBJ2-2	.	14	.	TGTGCTAGAGAGGGCCAGACTAACACCGGGGAGCTGTTTTTT	CAREGQTNTGELFF
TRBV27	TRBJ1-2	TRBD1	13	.	TGTGCCAGCAGGCAGGGGGCGCTTAATGGCTACACCTTC	CASRQGALNGYTF
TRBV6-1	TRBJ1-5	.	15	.	TGTGCCAGCAGTGTAAACAGGAATAGCAATCAGCCCCAGCATTTT	CASSVNRNSNQPQHF
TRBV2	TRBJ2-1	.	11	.	TGTGCCAGCATTCGGGGTTCTGAGCAGTTCTTC	CASIRGSEQFF
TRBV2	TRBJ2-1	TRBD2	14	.	TGTGCCAGCAGAGGGGACTATCTCTACAATGAGCAGTTCTTC	CASRGDYLYNEQFF
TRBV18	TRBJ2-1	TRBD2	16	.	TGTGCCAGCTCAATCTGGACTAGCCAGATGGGGAATGAGCAGTTCTTC	CASSIWTSQMGNEQFF
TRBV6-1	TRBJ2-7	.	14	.	TGTGCCAGCAGTTCCGGGGGACTTTGGGACGAGCAGTACTTC	CASSSGGLWDEQYF
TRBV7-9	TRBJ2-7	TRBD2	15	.	TGTGCCAGCAGCCTAGATACTAGCGGATCCTACGAGCAGTACTTC	CASSLDTSGSYEQYF
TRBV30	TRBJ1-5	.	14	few	TGTGCCTGGAGAACCCAGGGGTCTGATCAGCCCCAGCATTTT	CAWRTQGSDQPQHF
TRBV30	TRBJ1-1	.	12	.	TGTGCCTGTTCAAGAAGGGGGACTGAAGCTTTCTTT	CACSRRGTEAFF
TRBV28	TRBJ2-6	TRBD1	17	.	TGTGCCACCAAGTGGACAGGGACCACCTCTGGGGCCAACGTCCTGACTTTC	CATKWTGTTSGANVLTF
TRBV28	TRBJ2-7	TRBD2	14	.	TGTGCCAGCAGCCATGGTCTAGCGGTCTACGAGCAGTACTTC	CASSHGLAVYEQYF
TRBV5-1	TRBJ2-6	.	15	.	TGCGCCAGCAGCTTGGGAGGCTCCGGGGCCAACGTCCTGACTTTC	CASSLGGSGANVLTF
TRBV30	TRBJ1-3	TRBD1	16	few	TGTGCCTGGAGTGTACCAGGACAGGGCCGGGGAAACACCATATATTTT	CAWSVPGQGRGNTIYF
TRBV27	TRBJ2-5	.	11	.	TGTGCCAGCAGTAACGGGGAGACCCAGTACTTC	CASSNGETQYF
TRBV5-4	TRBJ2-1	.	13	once	TGTGCCAGCAGCTCCCCGCAGGGCTATGAGCAGTTCTTC	CASSSPQGYEQFF
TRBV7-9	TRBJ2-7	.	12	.	TGTGCCAGCAGCCACAGCGGTTACGAGCAGTACTTC	CASSHSGYEQYF
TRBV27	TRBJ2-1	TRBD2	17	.	TGTGCCAGCAAAACTGTCGAGGGCGGGAGCACCTACAATGAGCAGTTCTTC	CASKTVEGGSTYNEQFF
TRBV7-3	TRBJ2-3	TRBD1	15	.	TGTGCCAGCAGCTTACCGGGACAGGGCACAGATACGCAGTATTTT	CASSLPGQGTDTQYF
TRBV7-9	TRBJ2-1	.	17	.	TGTGCCAGCAGCTTGGGGAGGAGGTGGGAGGACAACAATGAGCAGTTCTTC	CASSLGRRWEDNNEQFF